Described below is a single T cell receptor (beta chain) sequence and its context. Its antigen is unknown. The record originates from a study of OX40 agonist ivuxolimab in advanced cancers. At the level of the study: People who had prior anti-PD-1, anti-PD-L1 or anti-CTLA-4 therapy could take part, and 40% had some. Study results and caveats: Antigen specificity of clonally expanded peripheral T cells was not established.

Deletions cut 1 base from V and 3 bases from J, with 10 bases between. From germline, CDR1 is SNHLY and CDR2 FYNNEI. The CDR3 is made up of 14 amino acids. Measured with immunoSEQ multiplex PCR; TCRdb has only the in-frame clones, and not every one. This sample has fewer than 45,000 clones; around 89% occur once, and the top ten carry about an eighth. The sample was CD4+ or CD8+ T cells sorted from blood, taken in a trial of the OX40 agonist ivuxolimab. This sequence originates from an adult with an advanced solid tumor such as melanoma, head and neck, liver or kidney cancer. The V and J genes are TRBV2 and TRBJ2-7, with D hard to call. In DNA, the CDR3 is TGTGCCAGCAGTGAAGGGGATATCGGCTACGAGCAGTACTTC. Its translation: CASSEGDIGYEQYF. Full variable domain (outside the CDR3, taken from reference TRBV2 and TRBJ2-7): EPEVTQTPSHQVTQMGQEVILRCVPISNHLYFYWYRQILGQKVEFLVSFYNNEISEKSEIFDDQFSVERPDGSNFTLKIRSTKLEDSAMYFCASSEGDIGYEQYFGPGTRLTVT.